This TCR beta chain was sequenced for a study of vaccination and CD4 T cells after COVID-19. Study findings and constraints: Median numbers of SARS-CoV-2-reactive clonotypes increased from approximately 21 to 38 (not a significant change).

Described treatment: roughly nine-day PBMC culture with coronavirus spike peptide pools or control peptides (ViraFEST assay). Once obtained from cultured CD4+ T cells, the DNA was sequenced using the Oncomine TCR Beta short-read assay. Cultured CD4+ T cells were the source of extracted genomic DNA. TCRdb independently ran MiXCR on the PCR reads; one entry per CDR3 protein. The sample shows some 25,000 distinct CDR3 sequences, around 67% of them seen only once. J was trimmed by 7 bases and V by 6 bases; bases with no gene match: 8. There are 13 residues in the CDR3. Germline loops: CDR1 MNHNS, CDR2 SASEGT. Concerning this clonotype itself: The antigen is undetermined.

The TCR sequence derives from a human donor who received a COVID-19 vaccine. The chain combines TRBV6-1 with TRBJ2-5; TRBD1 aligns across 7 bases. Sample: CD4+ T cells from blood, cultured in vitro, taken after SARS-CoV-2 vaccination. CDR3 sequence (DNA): TGTGCCAGCAGGACAGGGAATGTAGGGACCCAGTACTTC. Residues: CASRTGNVGTQYF.